One T cell receptor beta chain is described in this entry. Data came from immunoSEQ multiplex PCR; TCRdb stores just in-frame clones and leaves some out. Of approximately 84,000 clones in the sample, nearly 98% were seen once. This sample is part of a study of technical replicates of blood from a handful of donors. Deletions cut 1 base from V and 5 bases from J, with 5 bases between. Germline CDR1 is SEHNR and CDR2 is FQNEAQ (reference sequence). CDR3 length: 12 amino acids. The receptor was isolated from a human donor in good health. The sequencing input was T cells isolated from PBMCs. The chain has TRBV7-9 and TRBJ2-5; D is ambiguous. The CDR3, as DNA: TGTGCCAGCAGCTTAGGGCAGGAGACCCAGTACTTC. Its translation: CASSLGQETQYF.